This TCR beta chain originates from a study of control samples from healthy donors and cancer patients. The germline V and J ends were trimmed by 5 bases and 9 bases, with 26 bases remaining between them. Germline V lookup: CDR1 KGHSH, CDR2 LQKENI. The CDR3 has 18 amino acids. Assay: immunoSEQ multiplex PCR; the TCRdb copy retains only in-frame clones and omits some. The sample holds roughly 120,000 clones, just over 90% seen once. Input material: blood. The clonotype originates from a woman younger than 30 in good health. V usage is TRBV18 and J usage is TRBJ2-6; a weak D match, TRBD1 (6 bases). This chain's CDR3 is CASSTDRLGPDWGNVLTF. DNA of the CDR3: TGTGCCAGCTCAACAGACAGGTTAGGCCCAGATTGGGGCAACGTCCTGACTTTC. The full variable domain, rest sourced from reference TRBV18 and TRBJ2-6, is NAGVMQNPRHLVRRRGQEARLRCSPMKGHSHVYWYRQLPEEGLKFMVYLQKENIIDESGMPKERFSAEFPKEGPSILRIQQVVRGDSAAYFCASSTDRLGPDWGNVLTFGAGSRLTVL.